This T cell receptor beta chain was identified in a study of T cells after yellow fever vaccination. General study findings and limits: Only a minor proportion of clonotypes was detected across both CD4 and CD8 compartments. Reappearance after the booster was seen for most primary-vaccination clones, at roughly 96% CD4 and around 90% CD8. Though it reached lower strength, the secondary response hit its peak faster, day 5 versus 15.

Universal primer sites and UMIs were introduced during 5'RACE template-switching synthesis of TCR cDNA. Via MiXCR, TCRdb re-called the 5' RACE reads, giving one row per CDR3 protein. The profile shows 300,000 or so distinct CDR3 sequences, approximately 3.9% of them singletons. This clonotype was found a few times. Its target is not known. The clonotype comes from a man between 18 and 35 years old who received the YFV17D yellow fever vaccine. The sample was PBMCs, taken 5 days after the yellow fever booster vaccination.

CDR3 residues: CASSFPGHVTNYGYTF. The CDR3 DNA sequence: TGTGCCAGCAGTTTCCCCGGACACGTAACTAACTATGGCTACACCTTC. The V call is TRBV12-3 or TRBV12-4, the J call TRBJ1-2, with D possibly being TRBD1 (5 bases). This CDR3 is 16 amino acids long. V was pared by 3 bases and J by 0 bases, with 14 bases between.